The sequence of this T cell receptor beta chain was determined in a study of T cells in Graves' hyperthyroidism and ophthalmopathy. Study observations and caveats: Onset of ophthalmopathy came a median 6.5 months after the model predicted it.

With 7 bases removed from V and 4 bases from J, the gap between germline ends came to 13 bases. The CDR3 extends over 13 amino acids. Per germline, CDR1 SGHTA and CDR2 FQGNSA. Patients showing uncontrolled infection, other autoimmune disease, pregnancy or lactation were ineligible. Amplification of TCR beta CDR3 regions was performed using RNA transcripts as template. During a first-round RT-PCR of the TCR CDR3, the HTBI primer set was used. TCRdb reprocessed the multiplex PCR reads via MiXCR and lists one record per CDR3 protein. The repertoire holds hundreds of thousands of distinct CDR3 sequences, with approximately 15% as singletons. This clonotype was detected ten times or more. As yet, its antigen is unknown.

The chain carries TRBV7-2 and TRBJ1-2; the D is unclear. Sequenced sample: blood. The source of this sequence is a woman between 25 and 40 years old with Graves' hyperthyroidism that later progressed to Graves' ophthalmopathy. The CDR3 sequence is CASNNPRPYGYTF. In DNA, the CDR3 is TGTGCCAGCAACAACCCCCGCCCCTATGGCTACACCTTC.